The 9 T cell receptor beta chains presented below share a single source sample, sequenced in a study of T cell responses to AZD1222 COVID-19 vaccine. Measured with immunoSEQ multiplex PCR; TCRdb has only the in-frame clones, and not every one. The profile shows 170,000 or so clones, 85% to 95% of them singletons. Sequenced material: peripheral blood, taken on day 0 of AZD1222 vaccination. All receptors derive from an adult in good health.

In its sample, this clone was seen a few times. CDR3 sequence: CASSYSYEQYF. In nucleotides, the CDR3 is TGTGCCAGCAGCTACTCCTACGAGCAGTACTTC. The V gene is TRBV11-2, the J gene TRBJ2-7, with D unresolved. From germline, CDR1 is SGHAT and CDR2 FQNNGV. The CDR3 consists of 11 residues. Trimming cost V 4 bases and J 0 bases, with 1 base left between them.

The rearrangement uses TRBV5-1 and TRBJ1-1; TRBD1 matches 10 bases. V shed 5 bases, J shed 5 bases, and the junction held 18 bases outside the gene matches. The CDR3 has 18 amino acids. Germline loops: CDR1 SGHRS, CDR2 YFSETQ. CDR3 sequence (DNA): TGCGCCAGCAGTGATATCGGACAGGGGGTACGCCTGGGAACTGAAGCTTTCTTT. Amino acid sequence: CASSDIGQGVRLGTEAFF.

The chain is built from TRBV3-1 (or the pseudogene TRBV3-2) and TRBJ2-4; D is possibly TRBD1 (7 bases). The CDR3 contains 15 residues. Germline loops: CDR1 LGHDT, CDR2 YNNKEL (reference sequence). V lost 9 bases and J lost 2, with 17 bases in between. The CDR3 is CASTNGGGPKNIQYF. The CDR3 DNA reads TGTGCCAGTACAAACGGAGGGGGCCCCAAAAACATTCAGTACTTC.

The V call is TRBV4-3, the J call TRBJ2-1, with D unresolved. The V end was cut by 5 bases, the J end by 1 base, with 12 bases between. CDR1 and CDR2 from the germline V gene are LGHNA and YSLEER. The CDR3 has 15 amino acids. CDR3 nucleotide sequence: TGCGCCAGCAGCATCAGTGCCCCTTCCTACAATGAGCAGTTCTTC. Translation gives CASSISAPSYNEQFF.

V is TRBV25-1 and J is TRBJ1-3; no firm D call. V was clipped by 7 bases and J by 0 bases, with 4 bases between them. The CDR3 runs to 12 residues. The germline V gene has CDR1 MGHDK and CDR2 SYGVNS. CDR3 in amino acids: CASTSSGNTIYF. CDR3 nucleotide sequence: TGTGCCAGCACGAGCTCTGGAAACACCATATATTTT.

V usage is TRBV4-3 and J usage is TRBJ1-6, with D perhaps matching TRBD1 (5 bases). The CDR3 totals 15 residues. V gave up 4 bases and J gave up 7 bases, with 14 bases separating them. Germline V CDR1 and CDR2: LGHNA, YSLEER. DNA of the CDR3: TGCGCCAGCAGCCCCCTATATGGGGGAAATTCACCCCTCCACTTT. This encodes CASSPLYGGNSPLHF.

This chain links TRBV28 with TRBJ1-6; D not resolved. The CDR3 has 15 amino acids. CDR1 is MDHEN and CDR2 is SYDVKM in the germline V gene. V was pared by 1 base and J by 6 bases, with 10 bases between. CDR3 amino acids: CASSLSGKGNSPLHF. The CDR3 coding sequence is TGTGCCAGCAGTTTATCTGGGAAGGGTAATTCACCCCTCCACTTT.

This chain connects TRBV2 to TRBJ1-1; 10 bases line up with TRBD1. J gave up 5 bases and V 6 bases, and 12 bases lay outside the gene matches. The CDR3 runs to 16 residues. Germline-derived CDR1 and CDR2 are SNHLY and FYNNEI. CDR3 sequence reads: CASSSGTGELWTEAFF. In DNA form, the CDR3 reads TGTGCCAGCAGCTCCGGGACAGGGGAATTGTGGACTGAAGCTTTCTTT.

The V call is TRBV6-5, the J call TRBJ1-3; D remains unclear. The CDR3 is 14 residues long. CDR1 and CDR2 from the germline V gene are MNHEY and SVGAGI. V was clipped by 6 bases and J by 2 bases, with 11 bases between them. For the CDR3, the DNA is TGTGCCAGCAGCGTCAGCGGACCTGGAAACACCATATATTTT. Protein sequence: CASSVSGPGNTIYF.